The subject of this entry is one T cell receptor beta chain. The CDR3 is 16 amino acids. Trimming took 1 base from V and 1 from J; bases not matched to a gene: 5. Germline V gene lookup returns CDR1 SGHVS and CDR2 FNYEAQ. These data originate in a study of blood T cell repertoires in COVID-19. Across the study: COVID-19 samples from acute and convalescent phases originated in the United States, Italy and Spain.

Clones were sequenced by immunoSEQ multiplex PCR, and TCRdb holds only the in-frame ones, with some missing. The sample holds roughly 200,000 clones, around 90% seen once. This receptor was taken from a man aged 50 or older with acute or convalescent COVID-19. Sequenced: peripheral blood. The chain combines TRBV7-6 with TRBJ2-5; 8 bases align to TRBD2. The CDR3 region has the DNA TGTGCCAGCAGCTTAGGGATAGCGGGGAGCCAAGAGACCCAGTACTTC. Amino acids: CASSLGIAGSQETQYF.